The 9 T cell receptor beta chains presented below share a single source sample, sequenced in a study of blood T cell repertoires in COVID-19. Assay used: immunoSEQ multiplex PCR; TCRdb lists only in-frame clones, some missing. The sample contains 260,000 or so clones, around 85% of which appear only once. The sample was PBMCs or T cells enriched from blood (not recorded which). These receptors were collected from a woman between 45 and 60 years old who had recovered from COVID-19.

This rearrangement joins TRBV14 to TRBJ2-7; TRBD1 matches 9 bases. The CDR3 loop spans 16 amino acids. The germline V gene has CDR1 SGHDN and CDR2 FVKESK. V lost 1 base to trimming and J lost 1 base; unmatched junction nucleotides: 5. The CDR3 loop reads CASSQGPGQGSYEQYF. The CDR3, as DNA: TGTGCCAGCAGCCAAGGCCCGGGACAGGGATCCTACGAGCAGTACTTC.

The chain uses TRBV4-3 and TRBJ2-5, with TRBD2 as a possible D gene (6 bases). This CDR3 comprises 15 residues. Between the trimmed V and J ends, which lost 4 bases and 4 bases, there was a span of 16 bases. Germline CDR1 and CDR2: LGHNA and YSLEER. The chain's CDR3 is CASSRGTSEVETQYF. CDR3 nucleotide sequence: TGCGCCAGCAGCCGAGGGACTTCCGAAGTAGAGACCCAGTACTTC.

V gene TRBV6-1 combines with J gene TRBJ1-6; D ambiguous. Germline CDR1 is MNHNS and CDR2 is SASEGT. V lost 5 bases to trimming and J lost 9 bases, with 17 bases between them. The CDR3 is 15 residues long. CDR3 sequence (DNA): TGTGCCAGCAGTTTGGCCCAAAACAGTGGTTCACCCCTCCACTTT. Translation gives CASSLAQNSGSPLHF.

The V call is TRBV30, the J call TRBJ1-6, with 7 bases fitting TRBD1. The CDR3 totals 15 residues. V lost 7 bases, J lost 9 bases, and 15 bases stayed unmatched. The germline V gene has CDR1 GTSNPN and CDR2 SVGIG (reference sequence). The chain's CDR3 is CAYMPGTENSSPLHF. The DNA of the CDR3 is TGTGCCTACATGCCTGGGACAGAAAATTCTTCACCCCTCCACTTT. Full variable domain (outside the CDR3, taken from reference TRBV30 and TRBJ1-6): SQTIHQWPATLVQPVGSPLSLECTVEGTSNPNLYWYRQAAGRGLQLLFYSVGIGQISSEVPQNLSASRPQDRQFILSSKKLLLSDSGFYLCAYMPGTENSSPLHFGNGTRLTVT.

The V call is TRBV10-1, the J call TRBJ1-1, with a weak D call TRBD1 (5 bases). The CDR3 covers 14 residues. V shed 5 bases and J shed 0 bases, with 10 bases lying between them. Germline V gene sequence: CDR1 WNHNN, CDR2 SYGVQD (reference sequence). CDR3: CASSPTVMNTEAFF. The DNA of the CDR3 is TGCGCCAGCAGTCCGACAGTGATGAACACTGAAGCTTTCTTT.

The rearrangement joins TRBV27 to TRBJ2-3; 7 nucleotides align to TRBD2. Germline assignment: CDR1 MNHEY and CDR2 SMNVEV (reference sequence). The CDR3 totals 15 residues. J was trimmed by 3 bases and V by 6 bases; bases with no gene match: 9. The chain's CDR3 is CASSRGGLETDTQYF. In DNA, the CDR3 is TGTGCCAGCAGCCGCGGGGGATTAGAAACAGATACGCAGTATTTT.

The CDR3 reads CASSTGQGLNTEAFF. DNA of the CDR3: TGTGCCAGCAGTACGGGACAGGGGCTGAACACTGAAGCTTTCTTT. The chain couples TRBV14 to TRBJ1-1; TRBD1 matches at 10 bases. Germline assignment: CDR1 SGHDN and CDR2 FVKESK. This CDR3 has 15 residues. With 6 bases clipped from V and 0 bases from J, the junction kept 4 bases outside the gene matches.

The chain couples TRBV4-2 to TRBJ1-4; TRBD1 aligns across 8 bases. The CDR3 is 15 residues long. Per the germline V gene, CDR1 is LGHNA and CDR2 is YNFKEQ. V trimming: 2 bases; J trimming: 6 bases; junction bases outside the gene matches: 5. The CDR3 sequence: CASSQTQGADEKLFF. The CDR3 nucleotides read TGTGCCAGCAGCCAAACCCAGGGGGCGGATGAAAAACTGTTTTTT.

This clone was detected many times. V usage is TRBV4-3 and J usage is TRBJ2-7; maybe TRBD2 (5 bases). CDR3 length equals 15 residues. Germline CDR1 LGHNA, CDR2 YSLEER. Trimming pared 0 bases from V and 0 bases from J, leaving 9 bases between. CDR3 protein: CASSQDRAASYEQYF. DNA of the CDR3: TGCGCCAGCAGCCAAGACCGAGCGGCCTCCTACGAGCAGTACTTC.